A single sample gave rise to the 19 T cell receptor beta chains below, sequenced in a study of T cell responses to AZD1222 COVID-19 vaccine (dated by TCRdb to the early 2020s). Libraries were made using the immunoSEQ multiplex PCR assay. In TCRdb, the immuneACCESS table is reduced to in-frame sequences with V and J assigned. These tables do not hold every clone; where another copy was compared, an unresolved V gene accounts for under half, and the others remain unexplained. The sample table records about 130,000 clones; 90% of these occur just once. The ten largest clones represent less than 9% of the sample. Read against the paper, the sample's time point label means: baseline before first vaccination. Sequencing used peripheral blood, obtained on day 0 of AZD1222 vaccination. Receptor source: an adult in good health.

V gene TRBV5-1 combines with J gene TRBJ2-5; the match to TRBD1 covers 8 bases. With 4 bases clipped from V and 5 bases from J, the junction kept 7 bases outside the gene matches. Germline V CDR1 and CDR2: SGHRS, YFSETQ. This CDR3 is 14 amino acids long. CDR3 nucleotides: TGCGCCAGCAGCAGGACAGGGCGAGGGGAGACCCAGTACTTC. As protein: CASSRTGRGETQYF.

The chain is built from TRBV19 and TRBJ1-4; D is uncertain. The CDR3 totals 15 residues. Germline V gives CDR1 LNHDA, CDR2 SQIVND (reference sequence). V dropped 2 bases and J dropped 0 bases, with 7 bases sitting between them. The CDR3 protein is CASSISVATNEKLFF. CDR3 nucleotides: TGTGCCAGTAGTATATCCGTTGCAACTAATGAAAAACTGTTTTTT.

The rearrangement uses TRBV5-5 and TRBJ2-5, with 9 nucleotides matching TRBD1. The CDR3 loop spans 15 amino acids. The ends lost 4 bases at V and 4 bases at J; junction bases unmatched: 8. Germline loops: CDR1 SGHKS, CDR2 YYEKEE (reference sequence). CDR3 amino acids: CASSPSYRGLETQYF. The CDR3 DNA is TGTGCCAGCAGCCCGTCATACAGGGGGCTAGAGACCCAGTACTTC.

This clone appeared a few times. The CDR3 is CASSLQAYEQYF. DNA for the CDR3: TGTGCCAGCAGTTTACAGGCCTACGAGCAGTACTTC. The rearrangement uses TRBV28 and TRBJ2-7; unclear D gene. Trimming pared 2 bases from V and 2 bases from J, leaving 4 bases between. CDR1 and CDR2 (germline): MDHEN, SYDVKM. The CDR3 sequence is 12 residues long.

This clone was picked up a small number of times. The V gene is TRBV28, the J gene TRBJ1-1; D gene unclear. CDR1 is MDHEN and CDR2 is SYDVKM in the germline V gene. The CDR3 is made up of 13 amino acids. Trimming cost V 1 base and J 0 bases, with 3 bases left between them. This CDR3 reads CASSLLMNTEAFF. In DNA, the CDR3 is TGTGCCAGCAGTTTATTAATGAACACTGAAGCTTTCTTT. Full variable domain (missing parts from reference TRBV28 and TRBJ1-1): DVKVTQSSRYLVKRTGEKVFLECVQDMDHENMFWYRQDPGLGLRLIYFSYDVKMKEKGDIPEGYSVSREKKERFSLILESASTNQTSMYLCASSLLMNTEAFFGQGTRLTVV.

The CDR3 sequence: CATSRDYQGSGYTF. In DNA, the CDR3 is TGTGCCACCAGCAGAGATTACCAGGGAAGTGGCTACACCTTC. The chain recombines TRBV15 with TRBJ1-2; possibly TRBD1 for D (5 bases). Trimming left V 0 bases short and J 7 bases short, with 12 bases between. In germline, CDR1 is LNHNV, CDR2 YYDKDF (reference sequence). The CDR3 runs to 14 residues.

Remarks on this clone: Other DNA sequences in this sample translate to the same CDR3. V is TRBV7-2 and J is TRBJ1-4; TRBD1 aligns across 7 bases. The CDR3 is made up of 15 amino acids. The V gene end was trimmed by 5 bases and the J gene end by 0 bases; junction bases not matched to a gene: 3. CDR1 is SGHTA, CDR2 FQGNSA, per germline. The CDR3 nucleotides are TGTGCCAGCAGCCTTCAGGGGGCAACTAATGAAAAACTGTTTTTT. Translating it yields CASSLQGATNEKLFF.

The chain recombines TRBV7-2 with TRBJ2-7, with D perhaps matching TRBD1 (6 bases). Deletions cut 2 bases from V and 0 bases from J, with 8 bases between. Germline V gene data show CDR1 as SGHTA and CDR2 as FQGNSA. The CDR3 has 14 amino acids. The CDR3 nucleotides are TGTGCCAGCAGCTTAAGAGGGGGCTCCTACGAGCAGTACTTC. Translated: CASSLRGGSYEQYF.

V and J are TRBV2 and TRBJ1-2; D is undetermined. Looked up from germline, CDR1 is SNHLY and CDR2 is FYNNEI. The germline V and J ends were trimmed by 4 bases and 2 bases, with 23 bases remaining between them. This CDR3 has 18 amino acids. CDR3 in amino acids: CASSVRVQAGNSNYGYTF. CDR3 DNA: TGTGCCAGCAGTGTGAGAGTCCAGGCTGGGAATAGCAACTATGGCTACACCTTC.

The chain couples TRBV5-1 to TRBJ2-1; 7 nucleotides agree with TRBD2. V was pared by 10 bases and J by 4 bases, with 8 bases of the junction left unmatched. Germline V lookup: CDR1 SGHRS, CDR2 YFSETQ. This CDR3 has 13 amino acids. CDR3 sequence reads: CAQRGQPYNEQFF. The CDR3 region has the DNA TGCGCCCAGCGGGGCCAACCATACAATGAGCAGTTCTTC.

A remark on this clone: This sample includes further DNA sequences coding for the same CDR3. This chain's CDR3 is CASSQDRGYQETQYF. The CDR3 DNA follows: TGCGCCAGCAGCCAAGATCGGGGGTATCAAGAGACCCAGTACTTC. The chain recombines TRBV4-1 with TRBJ2-5; perhaps TRBD2 as D (6 bases). Germline-derived CDR1 and CDR2 are MGHRA and YSYEKL. Trimming cost V 0 bases and J 2 bases, with 10 bases left between them. The CDR3 loop spans 15 amino acids.

The rearrangement joins TRBV5-6 to TRBJ1-6; possibly TRBD1 for D (5 bases). The V gene's germline CDR1 is SGHDT and CDR2 YYEEEE. V was pared by 0 bases and J by 7 bases, with 14 bases between. CDR3 length: 16 amino acids. As DNA, the CDR3 is TGTGCCAGCAGCTTGGGGTCAGGGAGGAGAAATTCACCCCTCCACTTT. Amino acids: CASSLGSGRRNSPLHF.

The chain carries TRBV29-1 and TRBJ1-1; TRBD1 matches at 8 bases. The CDR3 contains 14 residues. Germline V gene sequence: CDR1 SQVTM, CDR2 ANQGSEA. Trimming removed 6 bases from V and 0 bases from J; junction bases left unmatched: 6. The CDR3 DNA reads TGCAGCGTGTCAACAGGGGGGGTGAACACTGAAGCTTTCTTT. It specifies CSVSTGGVNTEAFF.

The V gene is TRBV29-1, the J gene TRBJ1-2, with 7 bases that match TRBD1. V was pared by 6 bases and J by 4 bases, with 11 bases of the junction left unmatched. The CDR3 runs 14 residues. The germline V gene encodes CDR1 SQVTM and CDR2 ANQGSEA. CDR3: CSVRLPDRVYGYTF. The DNA of the CDR3 is TGCAGCGTCCGCCTCCCCGACAGGGTCTATGGCTACACCTTC.

The chain recombines TRBV6-5 with TRBJ2-3, with TRBD1 matching over 8 bases. Germline values: CDR1 MNHEY, CDR2 SVGAGI. The V segment lost 5 bases and the J segment 3 bases; nucleotides outside the gene matches: 7. This CDR3 is 15 amino acids long. CDR3 amino acids: CASSTTGGKTDTQYF. CDR3 DNA sequence: TGTGCCAGCAGTACTACAGGGGGGAAAACAGATACGCAGTATTTT.

The gene calls are TRBV4-3 and TRBJ2-4; D perhaps matches TRBD1 (6 bases). CDR1 LGHNA and CDR2 YSLEER come from the germline V gene. The V end was cut by 0 bases, the J end by 0 bases, with 15 bases between. The CDR3 consists of 18 residues. This chain's CDR3 is CASSQEGDNQLAKNIQYF. CDR3 nucleotides: TGCGCCAGCAGCCAAGAAGGGGACAACCAGCTAGCCAAAAACATTCAGTACTTC.

The chain links TRBV15 to TRBJ2-1; TRBD1 matches at 8 bases. V lost 3 bases, J lost 8 bases, and 18 bases stayed unmatched. Germline values: CDR1 LNHNV, CDR2 YYDKDF (reference sequence). The CDR3 length is 18 residues. The CDR3 spells CATSSFDRGFLRRDEQFF. In DNA, the CDR3 is TGTGCCACCAGCAGCTTTGACAGGGGCTTCCTTAGGCGGGATGAGCAGTTCTTC.

The V call is TRBV3-1 (or the pseudogene TRBV3-2), the J call TRBJ1-2; 7 bases map to TRBD1. V shed 0 bases and J 5 bases; nucleotides not matched to a gene: 6. CDR1 LGHDT and CDR2 YNNKEL come from the germline V gene (reference sequence). This CDR3 spans 15 amino acids. The CDR3 is CASSQDLGQRYGYTF. The CDR3 coding sequence is TGTGCCAGCAGCCAAGATCTGGGACAGCGATATGGCTACACCTTC.

The genes are TRBV30 and TRBJ2-1; no clear D. This CDR3 spans 11 amino acids. The V gene lost 2 bases and the J gene lost 6 bases, with 5 bases spanning the gap. From germline, CDR1 is GTSNPN and CDR2 SVGIG (reference sequence). The CDR3 nucleotides read TGTGCCTGGAGTCGTTTCAATGAGCAGTTCTTC. Encoded protein: CAWSRFNEQFF.